The 30 T cell receptor beta chains listed next were all sequenced from one sample in a study of blood T cell repertoires in COVID-19. The data were produced by immunoSEQ multiplex PCR, yet TCRdb's version contains in-frame clones alone and is incomplete. Among about 30,000 clones, around 86% were seen once, and the ten largest hold approximately 12%. Sequencing input: peripheral blood. The receptor set was obtained from a human donor in a cohort sampled during active COVID-19. The donor label of this sample is uncertain.

The chain has TRBV5-1 and TRBJ1-1; D is possibly TRBD1 (5 bases). Germline V lookup: CDR1 SGHRS, CDR2 YFSETQ. Trimming cost V 0 bases and J 5 bases, with 11 bases left between them. The CDR3 consists of 14 residues. The CDR3: CASSLAGGETEAFF. The CDR3, as DNA: TGCGCCAGCAGCTTGGCCGGGGGGGAAACTGAAGCTTTCTTT.

The rearrangement joins TRBV5-4 to TRBJ2-1, with D tentatively TRBD2 (6 bases). The CDR3 has 14 amino acids. The V gene's germline CDR1 is SGHNT and CDR2 YYREEE (reference sequence). Trimming left V 4 bases short and J 2 bases short, with 10 bases between. DNA of the CDR3: TGTGCCAGCAGCCCAGGGAGGCCCTACAATGAGCAGTTCTTC. Protein product: CASSPGRPYNEQFF.

The V call is TRBV5-8, the J call TRBJ2-1; 7 bases match TRBD2. CDR1 and CDR2 (germline): SGHTS, YDEGEE. V dropped 2 bases and J dropped 8; count of bases not matched to a gene: 13. This CDR3 contains 16 residues. The CDR3 DNA follows: TGTGCCAGCAGCTTCATCCCGGGGGGTCGAGGGGATGAGCAGTTCTTC. Its protein is CASSFIPGGRGDEQFF.

The gene calls are TRBV7-3 and TRBJ1-1, with D uncertain. This CDR3 has 14 residues. The V gene lost 5 bases and the J gene lost 1 base, with 11 bases spanning the gap. The germline V gene encodes CDR1 SGHTA and CDR2 FQGTGA. The CDR3 DNA is TGTGCCAGCAGCGCCCAGGCTACGAACACTGAAGCTTTCTTT. It is translated as CASSAQATNTEAFF.

The V and J genes are TRBV5-1 and TRBJ1-4, with no clear D. V lost 0 bases and J lost 3, with 9 bases in between. Germline V gene data show CDR1 as SGHRS and CDR2 as YFSETQ. This CDR3 comprises 15 residues. The CDR3 here is CASSLASTANEKLFF. The CDR3 DNA is TGCGCCAGCAGCTTGGCCAGCACAGCTAATGAAAAACTGTTTTTT. The complete variable domain, with remaining parts taken from reference TRBV5-1 and TRBJ1-4, reads KAGVTQTPRYLIKTRGQQVTLSCSPISGHRSVSWYQQTPGQGLQFLFEYFSETQRNKGNFPGRFSGRQFSNSRSEMNVSTLELGDSALYLCASSLASTANEKLFFGSGTQLSVL.

The J gene is TRBJ2-7, the V gene TRBV10-3; 9 positions agree with TRBD2. Germline CDR1 ENHRY, CDR2 SYGVKD. This CDR3 comprises 16 residues. V lost 0 bases, J lost 6 bases, and 9 bases stayed unmatched. CDR3 loop: CAISESPSREGREQYF. The CDR3 DNA reads TGTGCCATCAGTGAGTCCCCTTCGCGGGAGGGCCGCGAGCAGTACTTC.

The chain recombines TRBV7-2 with TRBJ2-5, with D perhaps matching TRBD2 (5 bases). Germline CDR1 and CDR2: SGHTA and FQGNSA. The germline V and J ends were trimmed by 1 base and 3 bases, with 9 bases remaining between them. The CDR3 contains 14 residues. CDR3 coding DNA: TGTGCCAGCAGCTTAGTTGTCGGGAAAGAGACCCAGTACTTC. Protein: CASSLVVGKETQYF.

The chain is built from TRBV5-4 and TRBJ2-3, with 12 nucleotides matching TRBD2. This CDR3 has 14 residues. The germline V gene has CDR1 SGHNT and CDR2 YYREEE (reference sequence). Trimming took 4 bases from V and 4 from J; bases not matched to a gene: 1. In DNA, the CDR3 is TGTGCCAGCAGCCCTAGCGGGAGGGCAGATACGCAGTATTTT. This gives the protein CASSPSGRADTQYF.

The V gene is TRBV2, the J gene TRBJ1-1; D gene uncertain. Trimming left V 4 bases short and J 0 bases short, with 6 bases between. CDR1 SNHLY and CDR2 FYNNEI come from the germline V gene. The CDR3 contains 13 residues. DNA of the CDR3: TGTGCCAGCAGTGGAGACATGAACACTGAAGCTTTCTTT. Translation: CASSGDMNTEAFF.

V usage is TRBV6-1 and J usage is TRBJ1-6; D remains ambiguous. CDR3 size: 16 residues. From germline, CDR1 is MNHNS and CDR2 SASEGT. Deletions cut 4 bases from V and 0 bases from J, with 10 bases between. The CDR3 reads CASSGHLSSYNSPLHF. The CDR3 DNA reads as TGTGCCAGCAGTGGACACCTGAGCTCCTATAATTCACCCCTCCACTTT.

V and J are TRBV11-2 and TRBJ2-3, with 8 nucleotides matching TRBD1. The CDR3 is made up of 18 amino acids. After removal of 5 bases from V and 0 bases from J, the junction contained 13 bases not matched to a gene. The V gene's germline CDR1 is SGHAT and CDR2 FQNNGV. CDR3 residues: CASSPRLRGQGSTDTQYF. CDR3 bases: TGTGCCAGCAGCCCTAGATTACGTGGACAGGGTAGCACAGATACGCAGTATTTT.

The chain uses TRBV18 and TRBJ2-7; D might be TRBD1 (7 bases). There are 16 residues in the CDR3. Germline CDR1 KGHSH, CDR2 LQKENI. V was shortened by 5 bases and J by 2 bases, with 19 bases between the two germline ends. The CDR3 is CASSVTGGTDPYEQYF. The CDR3 DNA sequence: TGTGCCAGCTCAGTCACCGGCGGGACAGACCCCTACGAGCAGTACTTC.

The V gene is TRBV5-1, the J gene TRBJ2-3; TRBD2 matches 13 bases. Trimming at V came to 1 base and at J to 0 bases, leaving 14 bases not matched to a gene. The CDR3 extends over 21 amino acids. CDR1 SGHRS and CDR2 YFSETQ come from the germline V gene. The CDR3 DNA reads as TGCGCCAGCAGCTTGCCGTCCCGCACCGGGACTAGCGGGAATAGCACAGATACGCAGTATTTT. Translation gives CASSLPSRTGTSGNSTDTQYF. The complete variable domain, with remaining parts taken from reference TRBV5-1 and TRBJ2-3, reads KAGVTQTPRYLIKTRGQQVTLSCSPISGHRSVSWYQQTPGQGLQFLFEYFSETQRNKGNFPGRFSGRQFSNSRSEMNVSTLELGDSALYLCASSLPSRTGTSGNSTDTQYFGPGTRLTVL.

The V gene is TRBV5-5, the J gene TRBJ2-3, with 8 positions matching TRBD1. Trimming cost V 4 bases and J 0 bases; bases outside gene matches: 7. From germline, CDR1 is SGHKS and CDR2 YYEKEE (reference sequence). CDR3 length equals 16 residues. The CDR3 bases are TGTGCCAGCAGCCCCCGGACAGGGCCTAGCACAGATACGCAGTATTTT. Protein product: CASSPRTGPSTDTQYF.

This clone has a single count. The gene calls are TRBV5-1 and TRBJ2-3; the match to TRBD2 covers 7 bases. There are 15 residues in the CDR3. The germline V gene has CDR1 SGHRS and CDR2 YFSETQ. After removal of 5 bases from V and 4 bases from J, the junction contained 10 bases not matched to a gene. CDR3 coding DNA: TGCGCCAGCAGATCAGCCGGGACTACCTCAGATACGCAGTATTTT. Amino acid sequence: CASRSAGTTSDTQYF.

The genes are TRBV6-5 and TRBJ2-1, with 7 nucleotides matching TRBD1. Germline loops: CDR1 MNHEY, CDR2 SVGAGI. The junction had 4 bases not matched to a gene; V was cut back by 8 bases and J by 3 bases. The CDR3 extends over 13 amino acids. CDR3 sequence reads: CASSRDSYNEQFF. CDR3 DNA: TGTGCCAGCTCCCGGGACAGCTACAATGAGCAGTTCTTC.

The genes are TRBV5-1 and TRBJ2-3; D ambiguous. The V gene's germline CDR1 is SGHRS and CDR2 YFSETQ. The CDR3 length is 15 residues. V was pared by 0 bases and J by 4 bases, with 12 bases between. CDR3 loop: CASSLGVRSADTQYF. In nucleotides, the CDR3 is TGCGCCAGCAGCTTGGGAGTTAGGAGTGCAGATACGCAGTATTTT.

This chain links TRBV10-3 with TRBJ2-7, with D possibly being TRBD1 (5 bases). The CDR3 runs 14 residues. Trimming left V 7 bases short and J 4 bases short, with 17 bases between. CDR1 and CDR2 (germline): ENHRY, SYGVKD. CDR3 sequence: CAITLGFPGYEQYF. The CDR3 DNA follows: TGTGCCATCACCTTGGGTTTCCCAGGGTACGAGCAGTACTTC.

The genes are TRBV25-1 and TRBJ2-1; a weak D match, TRBD1 (5 bases). The germline CDR1 and CDR2 sequences are MGHDK and SYGVNS. V shed 4 bases and J shed 16 bases, with 17 bases lying between them. This CDR3 comprises 12 residues. The CDR3 DNA is TGTGCCAGCAGTGCTAGGGGCACCCAACTATTCTTC. Translated, it gives CASSARGTQLFF.

The chain has TRBV12-3 or TRBV12-4 and TRBJ2-7; D is unresolved. Trimming took 5 bases from V and 3 from J, leaving 5 bases between them. The CDR3 totals 11 residues. The CDR3 DNA sequence: TGTGCCAGCAGTAATCTCTACGAGCAGTACTTC. It yields the protein CASSNLYEQYF.

The chain links TRBV18 to TRBJ2-1, with TRBD2 identical over 10 bases. V lost 8 bases, J lost 5 bases, and 3 bases stayed unmatched. The CDR3 is 13 amino acids. Germline V lookup: CDR1 KGHSH, CDR2 LQKENI. CDR3 region: CASRGTSDNEQFF. Here the CDR3 DNA reads TGTGCCAGCCGAGGGACTAGCGACAATGAGCAGTTCTTC.

The chain employs TRBV19 and TRBJ2-5; 10 nucleotides align to TRBD1. With 5 bases clipped from V and 5 bases from J, the junction kept 8 bases outside the gene matches. The CDR3 has 15 residues. Germline CDR1 and CDR2: LNHDA and SQIVND (reference sequence). CDR3 in DNA: TGTGCCAGTAGTCCCAGGGGGACAGGGGCGGAGACCCAGTACTTC. Protein: CASSPRGTGAETQYF.

The chain links TRBV6-4 to TRBJ1-5, with 8 positions matching TRBD1. The V and J ends lost 6 bases and 6 bases, in that order; junction bases with no gene match: 7. From germline, CDR1 is MRHNA and CDR2 SNTAGT. CDR3 size: 14 residues. The CDR3 loop reads CASRMTGDGQPQHF. The CDR3 bases are TGTGCCAGCAGAATGACAGGGGACGGTCAGCCCCAGCATTTT.

The chain couples TRBV5-1 to TRBJ1-1, with 8 bases fitting TRBD1. V was pared by 0 bases and J by 0 bases, with 7 bases of the junction left unmatched. The CDR3 is made up of 17 amino acids. Germline loops: CDR1 SGHRS, CDR2 YFSETQ. The CDR3 sequence: CASSLAGTGRMNTEAFF. CDR3 DNA sequence: TGCGCCAGCAGCTTGGCCGGGACAGGTCGAATGAACACTGAAGCTTTCTTT.

The chain uses TRBV6-6 and TRBJ2-3, with 8 bases fitting TRBD1. Trimming took 2 bases from V and 5 from J; bases not matched to a gene: 6. Germline CDR1 is MNHNY and CDR2 is SVGAGI (reference sequence). The CDR3 length is 15 residues. Here the CDR3 DNA reads TGTGCCAGCAGTTACCTGGCAGGGGGCGAAGATACGCAGTATTTT. Translated: CASSYLAGGEDTQYF.

The V gene is TRBV7-9, the J gene TRBJ2-1, with D possibly being TRBD2 (6 bases). This CDR3 region has 14 residues. CDR1 is SEHNR, CDR2 FQNEAQ, per germline (reference sequence). V was trimmed by 5 bases and J by 7 bases, leaving 15 bases between them. CDR3 in DNA: TGTGCCAGCAGCGCACGGACTATGAGGAATGAGCAGTTCTTC. It specifies CASSARTMRNEQFF. The variable domain in full, with the rest retrieved from reference TRBV7-9 and TRBJ2-1, is DTGVSQNPRHKITKRGQNVTFRCDPISEHNRLYWYRQTLGQGPEFLTYFQNEAQLEKSRLLSDRFSAERPKGSFSTLEIQRTEQGDSAMYLCASSARTMRNEQFFGPGTRLTVL.

The chain carries TRBV7-9 and TRBJ2-1, with TRBD2 identical over 7 bases. Per the germline V gene, CDR1 is SEHNR and CDR2 is FQNEAQ (reference sequence). There are 16 residues in the CDR3. J lost 2 bases, V lost 4 bases, and 8 bases had no gene match. The CDR3 reads CASSSPSGGAYNEQFF. CDR3 nucleotides: TGTGCCAGCAGCTCCCCCTCTGGGGGGGCCTACAATGAGCAGTTCTTC.

V and J are TRBV28 and TRBJ1-3; the match to TRBD1 covers 7 bases. Germline V gene sequence: CDR1 MDHEN, CDR2 SYDVKM. The CDR3 contains 14 residues. The V gene end was trimmed by 6 bases and the J gene end by 2 bases; junction bases not matched to a gene: 4. The CDR3 region has the DNA TGTGCCAGCAGGACAGGGTCTGCTGGAAACACCATATATTTT. This translates into CASRTGSAGNTIYF.

The chain's CDR3 is CASSPTRVTSGDFTDTQYF. The CDR3 nucleotides read TGTGCCAGCTCACCGACCAGAGTTACTAGCGGGGATTTCACAGATACGCAGTATTTT. The rearrangement links TRBV18 to TRBJ2-3; 10 positions agree with TRBD2. Germline loops: CDR1 KGHSH, CDR2 LQKENI. The length of the CDR3 is 19 residues. J was trimmed by 2 bases and V by 3 bases; bases with no gene match: 14.

The chain is built from TRBV11-2 and TRBJ1-2, with D possibly being TRBD1 (6 bases). The CDR3 runs to 15 residues. Looked up from germline, CDR1 is SGHAT and CDR2 is FQNNGV. Between the trimmed V and J ends, which lost 1 base and 8 bases, there was a span of 17 bases. The DNA for the CDR3 is TGTGCCAGCAGCTTAGGGACAGATCACGCTCGGGGCTACACCTTC. It is translated as CASSLGTDHARGYTF.